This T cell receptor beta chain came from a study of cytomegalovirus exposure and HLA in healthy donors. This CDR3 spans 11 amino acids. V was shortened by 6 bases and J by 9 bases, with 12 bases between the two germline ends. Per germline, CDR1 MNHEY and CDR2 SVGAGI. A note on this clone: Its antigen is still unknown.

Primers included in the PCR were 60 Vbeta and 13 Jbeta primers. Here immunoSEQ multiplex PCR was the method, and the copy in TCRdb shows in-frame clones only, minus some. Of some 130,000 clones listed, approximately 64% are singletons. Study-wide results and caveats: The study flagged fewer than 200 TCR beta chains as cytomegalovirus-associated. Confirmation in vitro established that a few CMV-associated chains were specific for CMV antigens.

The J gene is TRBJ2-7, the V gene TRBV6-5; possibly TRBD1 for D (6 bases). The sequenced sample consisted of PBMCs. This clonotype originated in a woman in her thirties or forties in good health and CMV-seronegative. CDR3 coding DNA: TGTGCCAGCAGCACCGGACAGTCGCAGTACTTC. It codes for CASSTGQSQYF.